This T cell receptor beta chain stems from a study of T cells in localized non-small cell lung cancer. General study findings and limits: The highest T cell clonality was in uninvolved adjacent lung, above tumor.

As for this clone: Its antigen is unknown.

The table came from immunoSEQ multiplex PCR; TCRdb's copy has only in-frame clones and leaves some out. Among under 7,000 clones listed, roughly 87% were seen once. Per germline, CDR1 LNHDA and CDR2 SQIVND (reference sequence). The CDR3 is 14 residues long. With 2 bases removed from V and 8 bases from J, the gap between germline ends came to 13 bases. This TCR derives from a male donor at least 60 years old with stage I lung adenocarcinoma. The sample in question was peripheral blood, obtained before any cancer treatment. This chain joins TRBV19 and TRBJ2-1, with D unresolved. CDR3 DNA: TGTGCCAGTAGTATAACCGCAGGCCAGGATGAGCAGTTCTTC. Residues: CASSITAGQDEQFF.